This paragraph reports one TCR beta chain. This clone occurred a few times. There is no known antigen for this receptor. No base qualities exist here, and no much larger clone lies one base off it. The library was made by the immunoSEQ multiplex PCR assay. The source is immuneACCESS, and TCRdb retained only in-frame sequences with V and J called. Part of the clones is not carried over; for the studies checked, unresolved V genes explain less than half of this, and the remainder is unexplained. In all, the sample holds approximately 30,000 clones, and roughly 92% of those were seen once. 18% of the sample is taken by the ten largest. The sample belongs to a study of chemoradiotherapy in HPV16-positive cancers (dated by TCRdb to 2021 to 2024). In the study overall: Using functional T-cell assays on cells from a couple of HPV16-positive patients, the researchers defined candidate HPV-specific T-cell clones and common TCR motifs. The study asked whether T-cell immunity to the HPV oncoproteins E6 and E7 changes during chemoradiotherapy and whether this immunity affects survival. Next, the candidate HPV-specific TCRs and motifs were followed in TCR repertoires from around 91 patients with HPV-related cancers.

Taken from cysteine to phenylalanine, the CDR3 has 14 residues. The entry retains the CDR3 DNA only, 42 bases that are in frame from base 1. CDR1 MNHEY and CDR2 SMNVEV are derived from the germline V gene (reference sequence). Trimming removed 6 bases from V and 12 bases from J, leaving 18 bases between the germline ends. Broader findings and caveats from the paper: The functional definition of HPV-specific T cells was derived from only a couple of HPV16-positive patients, and the survival association was reported for HPV16-positive patients. Expansion of candidate HPV-specific clones and E7-related TCR motifs was observed in the tumor microenvironment during treatment, whereas no such expansion was observed for non-HPV-specific T cells. Among HPV16-positive patients, expansion of HPV-responsive T cells during chemoradiotherapy was associated with better recurrence-free survival.

Repertoires were sampled multiple times during chemoradiotherapy, which allowed clonal expansion in the tumor microenvironment to be followed. The rearranged chain carries TRBV27 and TRBJ1-6; the D gene is perhaps TRBD1, on 6 matching bases. Material: blood, obtained from a patient who underwent chemoradiotherapy. The TCR originated in a human donor with HPV-associated anogenital cancer. The CDR3 region has the sequence CASRTNQYRVPLHF. The nucleotides are TGTGCCAGCAGAACAAACCAGTACAGGGTACCCCTCCACTTT.